This entry lists 29 T cell receptor beta chains sequenced from one sample in a study of Ad26.COV2.S vaccination and SARS-CoV-2 variants. The protocol was immunoSEQ multiplex PCR, while the TCRdb copy is restricted to in-frame clones and leaves out a portion. Here the sample spans more than 150,000 clones, about 83% being singletons. The specimen comprised peripheral blood, sampled after recovery from COVID-19. The source of these receptors is a human donor who had recovered from COVID-19.

J is TRBJ2-7 and V is TRBV27, with D possibly TRBD1 on 5 matching bases. Germline CDR1 reads MNHEY; CDR2 reads SMNVEV (reference sequence). CDR3 length equals 15 residues. Between the trimmed V and J ends, which lost 5 bases and 1 base, there was a span of 15 bases. CDR3: CASSGLLTGSYEQYF. CDR3 nucleotide sequence: TGTGCCAGCAGTGGATTATTAACAGGATCCTACGAGCAGTACTTC.

The gene calls are TRBV28 and TRBJ2-1; the D is unclear. Germline V gene lookup returns CDR1 MDHEN and CDR2 SYDVKM. V dropped 3 bases and J dropped 8 bases, with 11 bases sitting between them. The CDR3 runs to 13 residues. The CDR3 DNA reads TGTGCCAGCAGTTTTCCCCCGTTCTATGAGCAGTTCTTC. Amino acids: CASSFPPFYEQFF.

This chain uses TRBV20-1 with TRBJ1-5; maybe TRBD1 (5 bases). Per the germline V gene, CDR1 is DFQATT and CDR2 is SNEGSKA (reference sequence). Between the trimmed V and J ends, which lost 3 bases and 3 bases, there was a span of 9 bases. CDR3 size: 13 residues. For the CDR3, the DNA is TGCAGTGCTAGTCAGGGTTTCAATCAGCCCCAGCATTTT. Translation: CSASQGFNQPQHF.

The J gene is TRBJ2-3, the V gene TRBV14; maybe TRBD2 (7 bases). V dropped 0 bases and J dropped 7 bases, with 17 bases sitting between them. Germline V gene lookup returns CDR1 SGHDN and CDR2 FVKESK. The CDR3 loop spans 16 amino acids. CDR3 in amino acids: CASSQESVGGPYTQYF. CDR3 nucleotides: TGTGCCAGCAGCCAAGAGAGTGTGGGGGGGCCATATACGCAGTATTTT.

The genes are TRBV28 and TRBJ2-2, with unresolved D. The germline V and J ends were trimmed by 5 bases and 5 bases, with 6 bases remaining between them. Germline-derived CDR1 and CDR2 are MDHEN and SYDVKM. The CDR3 spans 12 residues. The CDR3 bases are TGTGCCAGCAGTCCCTATACCGGGGAGCTGTTTTTT. This translates into CASSPYTGELFF. Combining the CDR3 with reference TRBV28 and TRBJ2-2 gives the whole variable domain DVKVTQSSRYLVKRTGEKVFLECVQDMDHENMFWYRQDPGLGLRLIYFSYDVKMKEKGDIPEGYSVSREKKERFSLILESASTNQTSMYLCASSPYTGELFFGEGSRLTVL.

J is TRBJ2-3 and V is TRBV7-3; 7 bases fit TRBD2. The CDR3 is made up of 13 amino acids. Germline CDR1 and CDR2: SGHTA and FQGTGA. The J segment lost 2 bases and the V segment lost 8 bases, leaving 4 bases of the junction unmatched. CDR3 amino acids: CASGAGNTDTQYF. In DNA, the CDR3 is TGTGCCAGCGGAGCGGGGAACACAGATACGCAGTATTTT.

The chain combines TRBV5-8 with TRBJ2-7, with 7 nucleotides matching TRBD1. Germline trimming cut 0 bases from V and 7 bases from J; bases unmatched to any gene: 10. The CDR3 sequence is 15 residues long. Germline loops: CDR1 SGHTS, CDR2 YDEGEE. The CDR3 region is CASSLGTGVVGEQYF. DNA of the CDR3: TGTGCCAGCAGCTTGGGGACAGGAGTAGTTGGTGAGCAGTACTTC.

V usage is TRBV10-1 and J usage is TRBJ2-7; a possible D gene is TRBD1 (5 bases). The CDR3 covers 12 residues. Trimming pared 4 bases from V and 3 bases from J, leaving 7 bases between. The V gene's germline CDR1 is WNHNN and CDR2 SYGVQD (reference sequence). The CDR3 DNA follows: TGCGCCAGCAGTGGGACAAACTACGAGCAGTACTTC. Translating gives CASSGTNYEQYF.

This clone is a singleton in its sample. V is TRBV9 and J is TRBJ1-1, with unresolved D. The CDR3 length is 15 residues. The V gene's germline CDR1 is SGDLS and CDR2 YYNGEE. The germline V and J ends were trimmed by 0 bases and 1 base, with 10 bases remaining between them. This CDR3 reads CASSVGDGRNTEAFF. The CDR3 region has the DNA TGTGCCAGCAGCGTAGGGGATGGAAGGAACACTGAAGCTTTCTTT.

V gene TRBV11-3 combines with J gene TRBJ2-5; maybe TRBD2 (5 bases). The length of the CDR3 is 17 residues. Trimming took off 0 bases at V and 2 bases at J, with 16 bases between the two ends. Germline CDR1 is SGHNT and CDR2 is YENEEA. In nucleotides, the CDR3 is TGTGCCAGCAGCTTAGAGACTATACCTCTGACTCAAGAGACCCAGTACTTC. It codes for CASSLETIPLTQETQYF. Full variable domain (missing parts from reference TRBV11-3 and TRBJ2-5): EAGVVQSPRYKIIEKKQPVAFWCNPISGHNTLYWYLQNLGQGPELLIRYENEEAVDDSQLPKDRFSAERLKGVDSTLKIQPAELGDSAVYLCASSLETIPLTQETQYFGPGTRLLVL.

This clone occurred a few times. Here the CDR3 reads CASSGVSYTDTQYF. The DNA of the CDR3 is TGTGCCAGCAGCGGCGTATCCTACACAGATACGCAGTATTTT. The V gene is TRBV9, the J gene TRBJ2-3; D unclear. CDR3 size: 14 residues. V was cut by 3 bases and J by 2 bases, with 10 bases left in between. The germline V gene encodes CDR1 SGDLS and CDR2 YYNGEE.

This chain joins TRBV18 and TRBJ2-3; 9 positions match TRBD2. CDR1 and CDR2 from the germline V gene are KGHSH and LQKENI. J was trimmed by 6 bases and V by 0 bases; bases with no gene match: 4. This CDR3 has 15 residues. CDR3 in amino acids: CASSPPRGGEDTQYF. CDR3 DNA: TGTGCCAGCTCACCACCGCGGGGGGGAGAGGATACGCAGTATTTT.

The chain combines TRBV5-6 with TRBJ1-2; weak D call: TRBD1 (5 bases). This CDR3 has 14 amino acids. V lost 0 bases, J lost 1 base, and 7 bases lay in between. Germline values: CDR1 SGHDT, CDR2 YYEEEE. This CDR3 reads CASSLGTLNYGYTF. CDR3 DNA sequence: TGTGCCAGCAGCTTGGGGACACTTAACTATGGCTACACCTTC. The full variable domain, rest sourced from reference TRBV5-6 and TRBJ1-2, is DAGVTQSPTHLIKTRGQQVTLRCSPKSGHDTVSWYQQALGQGPQFIFQYYEEEERQRGNFPDRFSGHQFPNYSSELNVNALLLGDSALYLCASSLGTLNYGYTFGSGTRLTVV.

The gene calls are TRBV6-1 and TRBJ2-7; 11 bases line up with TRBD1. Germline V gene sequence: CDR1 MNHNS, CDR2 SASEGT. CDR3 length equals 16 residues. Trimming at V came to 2 bases and at J to 5 bases, leaving 8 bases not matched to a gene. CDR3 amino acids: CASSEIEDRGLDEQYF. The CDR3 DNA follows: TGTGCCAGCAGTGAAATTGAGGACAGGGGGCTCGACGAGCAGTACTTC.

The chain links TRBV7-3 to TRBJ2-3; TRBD2 aligns across 9 bases. Germline V lookup: CDR1 SGHTA, CDR2 FQGTGA. The J segment lost 3 bases and the V segment lost 3 bases, leaving 10 bases of the junction unmatched. CDR3 size: 17 residues. For the CDR3, the DNA is TGTGCCAGCAGCTTCCCGGTCGGGACTAGCCAGACAGATACGCAGTATTTT. Translating gives CASSFPVGTSQTDTQYF.

V usage is TRBV5-1 and J usage is TRBJ2-5; 7 bases map to TRBD2. Trimming at V came to 0 bases and at J to 2 bases, leaving 1 base not matched to a gene. Germline CDR1 and CDR2: SGHRS and YFSETQ. The CDR3 runs 14 residues. This CDR3 reads CASSLGDYQETQYF. The CDR3 DNA sequence: TGCGCCAGCAGCTTGGGGGACTATCAAGAGACCCAGTACTTC. The full variable domain, completed using reference TRBV5-1 and TRBJ2-5, is KAGVTQTPRYLIKTRGQQVTLSCSPISGHRSVSWYQQTPGQGLQFLFEYFSETQRNKGNFPGRFSGRQFSNSRSEMNVSTLELGDSALYLCASSLGDYQETQYFGPGTRLLVL.

The V and J genes are TRBV12-3 or TRBV12-4 and TRBJ2-1, with a weak D call TRBD2 (5 bases). The CDR3 runs to 11 residues. V was trimmed by 5 bases and J by 9 bases, leaving 8 bases between them. In nucleotides, the CDR3 is TGTGCCAGCAGTCAAGGGAGTGAGCAGTTCTTC. Its protein product is CASSQGSEQFF.

This chain joins TRBV12-3 or TRBV12-4 and TRBJ2-2; D remains unclear. The CDR3 length is 13 residues. V was clipped by 6 bases and J by 4 bases, with 9 bases between them. CDR3 sequence: CASSRGGTGELFF. CDR3 in DNA: TGTGCCAGCAGCCGAGGCGGCACCGGGGAGCTGTTTTTT.

This clone was found once. V gene TRBV18 combines with J gene TRBJ1-1; D is ambiguous. V lost 3 bases and J lost 11, with 10 bases in between. The CDR3 loop spans 11 amino acids. The germline V gene has CDR1 KGHSH and CDR2 LQKENI. CDR3 DNA sequence: TGTGCCAGCTCACCCGGGAAAGGGGCTTTCTTT. It specifies CASSPGKGAFF.

V gene TRBV7-9 combines with J gene TRBJ2-3; perhaps TRBD2 as D (5 bases). Deletions cut 0 bases from V and 0 bases from J, with 7 bases between. Germline CDR1 is SEHNR and CDR2 is FQNEAQ (reference sequence). CDR3 length: 15 residues. CDR3 sequence: CASSLAQRSTDTQYF. The CDR3 nucleotides are TGTGCCAGCAGCTTAGCTCAGCGGAGCACAGATACGCAGTATTTT.

The chain has TRBV4-1 and TRBJ2-7; no clear D gene. V lost 0 bases, J lost 6 bases, and 9 bases lay in between. CDR1 and CDR2 (germline): MGHRA, YSYEKL. The CDR3 length is 13 residues. The CDR3 loop reads CASSQDEHAEQYF. CDR3 bases: TGCGCCAGCAGCCAAGATGAGCACGCCGAGCAGTACTTC.

This clone was recorded only once. The chain couples TRBV7-3 to TRBJ2-7; 11 nucleotides agree with TRBD2. V was pared by 5 bases and J by 0 bases, with 3 bases of the junction left unmatched. Germline V gives CDR1 SGHTA, CDR2 FQGTGA. The CDR3 totals 15 residues. The CDR3 here is CASSLLAGGSYEQYF. The CDR3 DNA reads TGTGCCAGCAGCCTCCTAGCGGGAGGCTCCTACGAGCAGTACTTC.

The V and J genes are TRBV28 and TRBJ1-1; 9 bases map to TRBD1. The CDR3 consists of 14 residues. V shed 6 bases, J shed 5 bases, and the junction held 7 bases outside the gene matches. Germline V gene sequence: CDR1 MDHEN, CDR2 SYDVKM. The CDR3 loop reads CASRRGQGRTEAFF. The DNA of the CDR3 is TGTGCCAGCAGGAGAGGACAGGGGAGGACTGAAGCTTTCTTT.

The rearrangement uses TRBV27 and TRBJ2-2; D is ambiguous. Trimming removed 3 bases at V and 3 bases at J, with 8 bases between. The CDR3 runs to 14 residues. CDR1 MNHEY and CDR2 SMNVEV come from the germline V gene (reference sequence). The CDR3: CASSLRVHTGELFF. CDR3 bases: TGTGCCAGCAGTTTGCGTGTCCACACCGGGGAGCTGTTTTTT.

Remarks on this clone: The sample carries other DNA sequences with the same CDR3. The chain couples TRBV2 to TRBJ2-1; TRBD2 agrees at 12 bases. After removal of 3 bases from V and 7 bases from J, the junction contained 1 base not matched to a gene. This CDR3 has 14 amino acids. Germline V lookup: CDR1 SNHLY, CDR2 FYNNEI. CDR3 loop: CASSEGLAGNEQFF. The CDR3, as DNA: TGTGCCAGCAGTGAGGGACTAGCGGGTAATGAGCAGTTCTTC.

The J gene is TRBJ2-2, the V gene TRBV19; 11 nucleotides align to TRBD2. Germline V CDR1 and CDR2: LNHDA, SQIVND (reference sequence). CDR3 size: 17 residues. V trimming: 8 bases; J trimming: 3 bases; junction bases outside the gene matches: 11. The CDR3 reads CASGESSGGRDTGELFF. CDR3 DNA sequence: TGTGCCAGTGGAGAATCTAGCGGGGGGAGGGACACCGGGGAGCTGTTTTTT.

The chain is built from TRBV23-1 and TRBJ2-3; D may be TRBD2 (6 bases). TRBV23-1 is treated as an ORF (open reading frame) with a function not yet certain. V lost 8 bases to trimming and J lost 6 bases, with 21 bases between them. This CDR3 comprises 15 residues. CDR3 in amino acids: CASPPGLPLVDTQYF. The DNA of the CDR3 is TGCGCCAGCCCCCCGGGACTTCCGCTGGTGGATACGCAGTATTTT.

The rearrangement joins TRBV29-1 to TRBJ2-1; no clear D gene. The CDR3 extends over 17 amino acids. Trimming cost V 3 bases and J 3 bases, with 21 bases left between them. Germline CDR1 reads SQVTM; CDR2 reads ANQGSEA. The CDR3 spells CSVDPPTGRTFYNEQFF. Written as DNA, the CDR3 is TGCAGCGTTGACCCTCCGACCGGACGGACCTTCTACAATGAGCAGTTCTTC.

The rearrangement links TRBV11-2 to TRBJ2-1; 7 bases are a match to TRBD1. V lost 2 bases to trimming and J lost 6 bases; unmatched junction nucleotides: 4. The CDR3 sequence is 14 residues long. Germline lookup yields CDR1 SGHAT and CDR2 FQNNGV. CDR3 nucleotides: TGTGCCAGCAGCTTATGGGCAGGGGGCAATGAGCAGTTCTTC. Its protein product is CASSLWAGGNEQFF.